These T cell receptor beta chains were read from a single sample in a study of T cell repertoires in cytomegalovirus infection. Each CDR3 protein gets one entry after TCRdb re-called the reads with MiXCR. The sample has some 500,000 distinct CDR3 sequences, 30% to 35% seen once. Antigen specificity for these receptors is unknown. Sample: cultured PBMCs, taken from culture after CMV antigen stimulation. These receptors were collected from a human donor in good health (CMV status not recorded). Some clones in this sample may be carry-over from other donors' samples. The CDR3 runs from the conserved cysteine through the conserved F or W. Each record gives: V gene, J gene, D gene, clone size, CDR3 DNA, CDR3 protein. The D gene is left open where the match is weak. The listing skips clone size in some rows; elsewhere it reads once, few, many or a size class.

TRBV7-6	TRBJ2-3	NA	few	TGTGCCAGCAGCCCCCCAGGTCAAGATACGCAGTATTTT	CASSPPGQDTQYF
TRBV12-3/TRBV12-4	TRBJ1-2	NA	few	TGTGCCAGCAGTTTAGGGACAGCCCATGGCTACACCTTC	CASSLGTAHGYTF
TRBV7-3	TRBJ2-1	NA	few	TGTGCCAGCAGCTTATACGTCGGGAGCTCCTACAATGAGCAGTTCTTC	CASSLYVGSSYNEQFF
TRBV4-3	TRBJ2-1	NA	NA	TGCGCCAGCAGCCAAGTCACGATGAACAATGAGCAGTTCTTC	CASSQVTMNNEQFF
TRBV6-5	TRBJ2-1	TRBD2	NA	TGTGCCAGCAACAATCTAGCGGACAATGAGCAGTTCTTC	CASNNLADNEQFF
TRBV4-1	TRBJ1-5	NA	NA	TGCGCCAGCAGCCAAGTGAAGGCGCAGAGGCAGCCCCAGCATTTT	CASSQVKAQRQPQHF
TRBV11-2	TRBJ1-5	NA	few	TGTGCCAGCAGCTTCCAGGGGTCTCAGCCCCAGCATTTT	CASSFQGSQPQHF
TRBV27	TRBJ1-5	NA	few	TGTGCCAGCAGTAATGGTGCCAATCAGCCCCAGCATTTT	CASSNGANQPQHF
TRBV30	TRBJ2-2	NA	NA	TGTGCCTGGAGAATAGGGAACACCGGGGAGCTGTTTTTT	CAWRIGNTGELFF
TRBV6-1	TRBJ2-5	TRBD2	few	TGTGCCAGCAGTCGACTAGCGGAAATACAAGAGACCCAGTACTTC	CASSRLAEIQETQYF
TRBV20-1	TRBJ1-1	NA	NA	TGCAGTGCTAGTATGCACCCGGTCGTTGAGGCTTTCTTT	CSASMHPVVEAFF
TRBV7-8	TRBJ1-1	NA	NA	TGTGCCAGCAGCTTAACCGGAAGGGACGGGGCTTTCTTT	CASSLTGRDGAFF
TRBV7-9	TRBJ2-1	NA	NA	TGTGCCAGCAGCTTGTTCGGCACTGAGCAGTTCTTC	CASSLFGTEQFF
TRBV6-2/TRBV6-3	TRBJ2-7	NA	few	TGTGCCAGCAACAGGGCCACCTACGAGCAGTACTTC	CASNRATYEQYF
TRBV28	TRBJ2-1	TRBD2	NA	TGTGCCAGCAGCAATTACGGGGCGGGAGGGGAGGGTGAGCAGTTCTTC	CASSNYGAGGEGEQFF
TRBV20-1	TRBJ2-4	TRBD1	NA	TGCAGTGCACCGGGACAGGGTCGGATTCAGTACTTC	CSAPGQGRIQYF
TRBV15	TRBJ1-6	NA	NA	TGTGCCACCAGCAAAGTGCTAGGTCAGGGGTTGGATTCACCCCTCCACTTT	CATSKVLGQGLDSPLHF
TRBV5-1	TRBJ2-2	NA	NA	TGCGCCAGCAGCTACTTGACGGGGATGAACACCGGGGAGCTGTTTTTT	CASSYLTGMNTGELFF
TRBV5-6	TRBJ2-1	TRBD2	NA	TGTGCCAGCAGCAAGACTAGCGGGCCAGGTAATGAGCAGTTCTTC	CASSKTSGPGNEQFF
TRBV6-1	TRBJ2-3	TRBD2	few	TGTGCCAGCAGCCTAGCCGGGACTAGACAAGATACGCAGTATTTT	CASSLAGTRQDTQYF
TRBV9	TRBJ1-1	NA	NA	TGTGCCAGCAGAGCTCCCTTGAACACTGAAGCTTTCTTT	CASRAPLNTEAFF
TRBV19	TRBJ1-5	TRBD1	few	TGTGCCAGTAGTATAACGGGACAGGGCAATCAGCCCCAGCATTTT	CASSITGQGNQPQHF
TRBV7-2	TRBJ1-2	NA	few	TGTGCCAGCAGCCCTGGCCGGGCGGACGCAACACTCCTCTATGGCTACACCTTC	CASSPGRADATLLYGYTF
TRBV7-2	TRBJ2-5	TRBD2	few	TGTGCCAGCAGCTTACATATTGGCGGGAGCCCTCAAGAGACCCAGTACTTC	CASSLHIGGSPQETQYF
TRBV5-5	TRBJ1-5	NA	few	TGTGCCAGCACCCTGGGGCCCCGAGGAGGCAATCAGCCCCAGCATTTT	CASTLGPRGGNQPQHF
TRBV5-1	TRBJ2-5	NA	NA	TGCGCCAGCAGCTTCGAGTGGGGCGGCTTCGAGACCCAGTACTTC	CASSFEWGGFETQYF
TRBV7-2	TRBJ2-1	TRBD2	NA	TGTGCCAGCAGCGAGGGTAGCGGGAGGGAGGAACTGCAGTTCTTC	CASSEGSGREELQFF
TRBV23-1	TRBJ1-5	NA	once	TGCGCCAGCAGTCAATCTGGCCAGCATCAGCCCCAGCATTTT	CASSQSGQHQPQHF
TRBV12-3/TRBV12-4	TRBJ2-1	TRBD2	NA	TGTGCCAGCAGTCCATCCCCGGCGGGAGGGCCTGGTGAGCAGTTCTTC	CASSPSPAGGPGEQFF
TRBV12-3/TRBV12-4	TRBJ2-2	NA	NA	TGTGCCAGCAGTTTGACATTGAACACCGGGGAGCTGTTTTTT	CASSLTLNTGELFF
TRBV6-5	TRBJ2-1	TRBD2	NA	TGTGCCAGCAGTTACCTACGACTAGCGGTAAATGAGCAGTTCTTC	CASSYLRLAVNEQFF
TRBV7-8	TRBJ2-1	TRBD1	many	TGTGCCAGCAGTTCCGGGACAGGACCCAGCGGTGAGCAGTTCTTC	CASSSGTGPSGEQFF
TRBV6-1	TRBJ2-7	NA	few	TGTGCCAGCAGGAGGGGCCACAGCTCCTACGAGCAGTACTTC	CASRRGHSSYEQYF
TRBV28	TRBJ2-3	NA	many	TGTGCCAGCAGTTTATCCCGGGACCCCGAAGGGTATTTT	CASSLSRDPEGYF
TRBV27	TRBJ2-3	TRBD2	few	TGTGCCAGCAGACCGCTAGCGGGAGATGGGAATACGCAGTATTTT	CASRPLAGDGNTQYF
TRBV20-1	TRBJ2-1	TRBD2	NA	TGCAGTGCTAGCGCCCAACTAGCGGGATCCTACAATGAGCAGTTCTTC	CSASAQLAGSYNEQFF
TRBV28	TRBJ2-1	NA	NA	TGTGCCAGCAGGAACCCCCGCTCCCAGTTCTTC	CASRNPRSQFF
TRBV2	TRBJ2-7	NA	NA	TGTGCCAGCAGTGATGGCAGGCACTCCTACGAGCAGTACTTC	CASSDGRHSYEQYF
TRBV9	TRBJ1-2	TRBD1	NA	TGTGCCAGCAGCGTCGACCTGCGACAGGGGAGATTTGGCTACACCTTC	CASSVDLRQGRFGYTF
TRBV7-9	TRBJ1-2	TRBD1	once	TGTGCCAGCAGCCTGAACAGGGGTCCCTATGGCTACACCTTC	CASSLNRGPYGYTF
TRBV7-6	TRBJ1-1	TRBD1	many	TGTGCCAGCAGCTTGAGACAGGGGACGAACACTGAAGCTTTCTTT	CASSLRQGTNTEAFF